The 19 T cell receptor beta chains presented below share a single source sample, sequenced in a study of cytomegalovirus exposure and HLA in healthy donors. Vbeta (60) and Jbeta (13) primers were used in the PCR. Produced via immunoSEQ multiplex PCR; TCRdb's table is partial and in-frame only. The table has about 220,000 clones, roughly 70% seen once. Sequenced sample: PBMCs. The receptors originated from a woman aged 25 to 39 in good health and CMV-seronegative.

In this sample, this clone turned up once. This rearrangement joins TRBV7-2 to TRBJ1-5; unclear D gene. This CDR3 has 14 residues. Germline V gene data show CDR1 as SGHTA and CDR2 as FQGNSA. V was cut by 2 bases and J by 2 bases, with 7 bases left in between. CDR3 nucleotides: TGTGCCAGCAGCTTAACCCCGGGCAATCAGCCCCAGCATTTT. This translates into CASSLTPGNQPQHF.

The chain has TRBV20-1 and TRBJ2-5; D might be TRBD2 (5 bases). The J call may be wrong; the DNA end is better matched by TRBJ2-7. This CDR3 has 11 amino acids. The germline V gene has CDR1 DFQATT and CDR2 SNEGSKA (reference sequence). The CDR3 DNA reads TGCAGTGCTAGCGGACTCGGCGAGCAGTACTTC. Residues: CSASGLGEQYF.

The table lists this clone with a count of one. The chain is built from TRBV9 and TRBJ2-2, with TRBD2 as a possible D gene (6 bases). This CDR3 has 13 residues. V gave up 6 bases and J gave up 5 bases, with 11 bases separating them. Germline V gene data show CDR1 as SGDLS and CDR2 as YYNGEE. This chain's CDR3 is CASNYGGTGELFF. As DNA, the CDR3 is TGTGCCAGCAATTATGGAGGGACCGGGGAGCTGTTTTTT.

The V gene is TRBV6-5, the J gene TRBJ1-1; 8 positions agree with TRBD1. V trimming: 6 bases; J trimming: 2 bases; junction bases outside the gene matches: 5. From germline, CDR1 is MNHEY and CDR2 SVGAGI. The CDR3 is made up of 14 amino acids. For the CDR3, the DNA is TGTGCCAGCAGGTCCGGGACAGGTAACACTGAAGCTTTCTTT. Encoded protein: CASRSGTGNTEAFF.

The V gene is TRBV6-1, the J gene TRBJ2-5; the D gene is possibly TRBD2 (6 bases). The J call is doubtful: the DNA matches TRBJ2-7 better. The CDR3 runs to 13 residues. Germline V gene lookup returns CDR1 MNHNS and CDR2 SASEGT. CDR3 amino acids: CASSEGLAYEQYF. The CDR3 DNA reads TGTGCCAGCAGTGAAGGACTAGCCTACGAGCAGTACTTC.

Regarding this clone: The same CDR3 also results from other DNA sequences found in this sample. J is TRBJ1-2 and V is TRBV5-4; a possible D gene is TRBD1 (5 bases). Trimming removed 4 bases at V and 3 bases at J, with 10 bases between. CDR3 size: 13 residues. Germline CDR1 is SGHNT and CDR2 is YYREEE (reference sequence). CDR3 protein: CASSPTGDYGYTF. The DNA for the CDR3 is TGTGCCAGCAGCCCGACGGGGGACTATGGCTACACCTTC.

The chain links TRBV2 to TRBJ1-1, with 10 bases matching TRBD1. The ends lost 7 bases at V and 7 bases at J; junction bases unmatched: 12. The germline CDR1 and CDR2 sequences are SNHLY and FYNNEI. The CDR3 has 15 residues. The CDR3 sequence is CASIGDRGSSGEAFF. For the CDR3, the DNA is TGTGCCAGCATTGGGGACAGGGGATCTTCTGGTGAAGCTTTCTTT.

The rearrangement joins TRBV2 to TRBJ2-7, with 12 bases that match TRBD2. This CDR3 spans 14 amino acids. V shed 4 bases, J shed 6 bases, and the junction held 4 bases outside the gene matches. Germline V gives CDR1 SNHLY, CDR2 FYNNEI. The CDR3 spells CASSGLAGDIEQYF. CDR3 coding DNA: TGTGCCAGCAGTGGACTAGCGGGAGATATCGAGCAGTACTTC.

This clone showed up just once. V is TRBV6-1 and J is TRBJ2-1, with TRBD1 as a possible D gene (5 bases). Germline V gives CDR1 MNHNS, CDR2 SASEGT. The V end was cut by 6 bases, the J end by 4 bases, with 13 bases between. This CDR3 spans 14 amino acids. For the CDR3, the DNA is TGTGCCAGCAGGGACCAGGGCCTATACAATGAGCAGTTCTTC. The encoded protein is CASRDQGLYNEQFF.

This chain uses TRBV2 with TRBJ1-4; weak D call: TRBD1 (6 bases). V was clipped by 5 bases and J by 0 bases, with 16 bases between them. The V gene's germline CDR1 is SNHLY and CDR2 FYNNEI. The CDR3 runs 17 residues. The CDR3 DNA is TGTGCCAGCAGTTACCGGGACACCGATGCAACTAATGAAAAACTGTTTTTT. It translates to CASSYRDTDATNEKLFF.

This clone was seen a single time. The chain recombines TRBV9 with TRBJ2-2, with D maybe TRBD2 (5 bases). Trimming cost V 0 bases and J 5 bases, with 14 bases left between them. This CDR3 contains 16 residues. Germline CDR1 reads SGDLS; CDR2 reads YYNGEE. Written as DNA, the CDR3 is TGTGCCAGCAGCGTAGAGTGGGGAGTAAGGACCGGGGAGCTGTTTTTT. This sequence encodes CASSVEWGVRTGELFF.

This chain links TRBV6-6 with TRBJ2-5; a weak D match, TRBD2 (6 bases). CDR3 length: 14 residues. Germline V gene data show CDR1 as MNHNY and CDR2 as SVGAGI (reference sequence). Trimming pared 6 bases from V and 2 bases from J, leaving 13 bases between. CDR3 in DNA: TGTGCCAGCAGCCCCCTTAGCGGACAAGAGACCCAGTACTTC. Translation: CASSPLSGQETQYF.

The V gene is TRBV2, the J gene TRBJ1-1, with 9 bases fitting TRBD1. CDR1 SNHLY and CDR2 FYNNEI come from the germline V gene. The CDR3 covers 13 residues. V trimming: 4 bases; J trimming: 4 bases; junction bases outside the gene matches: 1. The chain's CDR3 is CASSGQGGTEAFF. The DNA for the CDR3 is TGTGCCAGCAGTGGACAGGGGGGCACTGAAGCTTTCTTT.

J is TRBJ2-7 and V is TRBV11-2; the D gene is possibly TRBD2 (6 bases). This CDR3 is 13 amino acids long. Per germline, CDR1 SGHAT and CDR2 FQNNGV. The V end was cut by 0 bases, the J end by 7 bases, with 10 bases between. The CDR3 DNA follows: TGTGCCAGCAGCTTAGATGGGGGGTCGGAGCAGTACTTC. Translation gives CASSLDGGSEQYF.

V gene TRBV5-6 combines with J gene TRBJ1-4; TRBD1 agrees at 9 bases. This CDR3 is built from 14 residues. V lost 0 bases, J lost 8 bases, and 2 bases stayed unmatched. Germline CDR1 is SGHDT and CDR2 is YYEEEE. The CDR3 spells CASSLAGQGEKLFF. In DNA, the CDR3 is TGTGCCAGCAGCTTGGCCGGACAGGGGGAAAAACTGTTTTTT. Full variable domain (rest looked up from reference TRBV5-6 and TRBJ1-4): DAGVTQSPTHLIKTRGQQVTLRCSPKSGHDTVSWYQQALGQGPQFIFQYYEEEERQRGNFPDRFSGHQFPNYSSELNVNALLLGDSALYLCASSLAGQGEKLFFGSGTQLSVL.

This clone was counted between two and nine times. V is TRBV9 and J is TRBJ2-1; D not certain. The CDR3 has 17 residues. The V and J ends lost 0 bases and 0 bases respectively, with 13 bases between them. Germline loops: CDR1 SGDLS, CDR2 YYNGEE. CDR3 loop: CASSVDAIRLSYNEQFF. CDR3 nucleotides: TGTGCCAGCAGCGTAGACGCGATCCGCCTCTCCTACAATGAGCAGTTCTTC. Using reference TRBV9 and TRBJ2-1 for the parts outside the CDR3, the full variable domain is DSGVTQTPKHLITATGQRVTLRCSPRSGDLSVYWYQQSLDQGLQFLIQYYNGEERAKGNILERFSAQQFPDLHSELNLSSLELGDSALYFCASSVDAIRLSYNEQFFGPGTRLTVL.

CDR3 in DNA: TGTGCCAGCAGCACAGGAGAGGGGGCTATGACTGAAGCTTTCTTT. It specifies CASSTGEGAMTEAFF. J is TRBJ1-1 and V is TRBV9; 7 bases line up with TRBD1. CDR3 size: 15 residues. In germline, CDR1 is SGDLS, CDR2 YYNGEE. After removal of 4 bases from V and 5 bases from J, the junction contained 11 bases not matched to a gene.

The rearrangement links TRBV25-1 to TRBJ2-7; 9 bases line up with TRBD2. Germline assignment: CDR1 MGHDK and CDR2 SYGVNS. Trimming cost V 4 bases and J 7 bases; bases outside gene matches: 11. This CDR3 spans 15 amino acids. In nucleotides, the CDR3 is TGTGCCAGCAGTGTATTTAGCGGGGGCGAGAAAGAGCAGTACTTC. Its translation is CASSVFSGGEKEQYF.

The chain is built from TRBV2 and TRBJ1-5; D unclear. Trimming cost V 3 bases and J 4 bases, with 7 bases left between them. This CDR3 has 13 residues. CDR1 and CDR2 (germline): SNHLY, FYNNEI. The DNA of the CDR3 is TGTGCCAGCAGTGACGGGAATAATCAGCCCCAGCATTTT. It translates to CASSDGNNQPQHF.